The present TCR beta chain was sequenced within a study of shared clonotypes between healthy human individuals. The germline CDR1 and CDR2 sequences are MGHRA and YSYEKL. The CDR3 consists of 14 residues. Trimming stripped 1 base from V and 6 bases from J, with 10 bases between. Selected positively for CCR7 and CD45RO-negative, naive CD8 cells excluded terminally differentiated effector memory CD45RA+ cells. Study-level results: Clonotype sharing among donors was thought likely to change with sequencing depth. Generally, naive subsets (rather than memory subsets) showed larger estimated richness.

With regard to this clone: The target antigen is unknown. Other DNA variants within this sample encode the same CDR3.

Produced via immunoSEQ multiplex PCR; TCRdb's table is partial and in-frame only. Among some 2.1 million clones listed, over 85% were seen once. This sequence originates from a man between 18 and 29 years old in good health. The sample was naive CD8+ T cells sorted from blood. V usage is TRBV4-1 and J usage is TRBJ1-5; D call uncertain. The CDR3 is CASSQGWGGQPQHF. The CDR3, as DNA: TGCGCCAGCAGCCAAGGGTGGGGAGGTCAGCCCCAGCATTTT.